What follows is one T cell receptor beta chain and its context. No cognate antigen has been identified for it. Base quality data are lacking; no much larger clone is found one base away. CDR1 and CDR2, looked up from the germline V gene (reference sequence), are SGHKS and YYEKEE. Between the V and J ends, shortened by 1 base and 2 bases respectively, the junction contains 6 bases. From its cysteine to its phenylalanine, the CDR3 spans 14 amino acids. CDR3 DNA only is kept here, 42 bases in frame from base 1. This specimen comes from a study of cytomegalovirus exposure and HLA in healthy donors (dated by TCRdb to about 2017). Turning to the overall study: An earlier analysis of 587 of the donors reported 276 Gb of sequence data and some 110 million unique TCR beta sequences obtained from about 179 million T cells. An early release that covered roughly 600 HLA-typed donors contained approximately 300 gigabases of sequencing data and 65 million to 100 million unique TCR sequences. The genetic ancestry cluster associated with self-reported Caucasian donors included 81% of the 350 to 500 genotyped donors. The study aimed to test whether cataloging public T cell receptors could reveal signatures of past pathogen exposure. The study profiled the T cell repertoires of hundreds of subjects by immunosequencing and related them to cytomegalovirus serostatus. Besides the first cohort of under 700 subjects, a separate validation cohort made up of 120 different subjects was used. To predict cytomegalovirus infection status, the study combined high-throughput TCR immunosequencing, statistical association of individual TCRs with disease status, and machine learning. In a later analysis, previously published TCR beta repertoires from about 640 donors were re-analyzed and high-resolution HLA genotyping was added so that TCR occurrence patterns could be studied. In the later analysis, no new phenotypic data were used to find candidate immune exposures; instead, reliance was placed on TCR beta sequences and their occurrence across donors. An earlier analysis of 587 of the donors used high-throughput TCR beta sequencing to judge whether each TCR beta V gene segment behaved as functional or pseudogenic. Alongside the repertoire data, information on donor age, sex, ethnicity and CMV serostatus was compiled. A later genetic analysis took genome-wide SNP genotypes for 398 of the 666 donors and used that subset as a discovery cohort. All discovery cohort repertoires had been generated using a single sequencing platform. HLA typing covered class I and class II loci at four-digit resolution. The number of donors typed differed by locus, with roughly 629-640 for A, B, C, DRB1 and DQB1, around 500 for DQA1, 600 to 610 for DPA1, and 400 to 490 for DPB1. Because of strong linkage in the cohort, a handful of DR-DQ haplotypes were treated as single units for association and clustering. On average, 235,054 unique TCR beta nucleotide sequences were sequenced per donor among a few hundred genotyped donors of the cohort, with roughly 18% of those sequences being non-productive.

The method was the immunoSEQ multiplex PCR assay. For the multiplex PCR, a mixture combining 60 forward primers for TCR Vbeta segments and 13 reverse primers for TCR Jbeta segments was used. A multiplex PCR assay on genomic DNA amplified the CDR3 region of rearranged TCR beta genes. The amplified TCR beta libraries were sequenced on the Illumina HiSeq System as 87-base-pair reads. The authors' pipeline ran thus. A later analysis tallied around 82 million unique TCR beta chains across the 600 to 700 repertoires, and around 9.9 million of those chains were shared by two or more donors. A nearest-neighbor algorithm error-corrected the raw reads and collapsed the reads into unique sequences, merging closely related sequences to remove PCR and sequencing errors. To assign V, D and J gene segments, CDR3 sequences were aligned to IMGT reference sequences. For a sequence to be retained, at least a six-nucleotide match to both a V gene segment and a J gene segment was required. Rearrangements were called productive when the CDR3 lacked stop codons and stayed in frame with V and J; all others were non-productive. CDR3 was defined according to IMGT convention as the region running from the second conserved V-encoded cysteine to the conserved J-encoded phenylalanine. Sequences without an unambiguous match to a single V gene segment were excluded from the earlier analysis of 450 to 650 of the donors. An earlier analysis of 450 to 650 of the donors called V segments functional above 56.7% productive rearrangements and segregating when the between-donor standard deviation exceeded 5%. To diagnose cytomegalovirus status from the catalog of TCR beta chain sequences, a statistical classification framework was built. A later analysis assigned V and J genes by comparing TCR nucleotide sequences with IMGT/GENE-DB human TR gene sequences. In a later analysis, CDR3 sequences and most-parsimonious VDJ recombination scenarios were assigned using the TCRdist pipeline. In a later analysis, each TCR beta chain was defined by its CDR3 amino acid sequence together with its V-gene family, and reads lacking a unique V-gene family were excluded. As a way to deal with suspected cross-contamination and a sequencing artifact, a later analysis dropped nearly 600 nucleotide sequences that were highly shared and had low generation probability. A later analysis calculated a clonal expansion index for each public chain from normalized within-repertoire ranks of inferred template counts. Generation probabilities in a later analysis came from a VDJ recombination model fitted to out-of-frame rearrangements, and those results were checked against IGoR. In a later analysis, hypergeometric tests were used to score TCR-TCR, TCR-HLA and TCR-CMV co-occurrence, with a repertoire-size bias correction applied to TCR pairs. In a later analysis, false discovery rates were estimated by permuting HLA or CMV assignments 20 times. In a later analysis, co-occurring TCRs were grouped using DBSCAN, and TCRdist sequence similarity was added for clustering within HLA-allele-positive subsets. Repertoires with fewer than 30,000 or more than 120,000 public chains were left out of co-occurrence clustering, as were about five repertoires with anomalous nucleotide sharing. As stored in TCRdb, this immuneACCESS dataset retains in-frame rearrangements with V and J assigned. A fraction of the clones does not appear; measured against another copy, unresolved V genes explain less than half of the discrepancy, and the remainder lacks a known reason. For V, J and clone size, that table is used; D and trimming come from the DNA. The sample contains more than 150,000 clones, over 70% of them found a single time. Around 1.9% of the sample is held by the ten biggest clonotypes.

Broader findings and caveats from the paper: Across donors, most TCR sequences were observed very rarely, whereas some public TCRs were present in many individuals. Some IMGT-functional V segments, including TRBV6-2 and TRBV6-3, could not be distinguished by the 87-base-pair reads and were therefore excluded. A further reported finding was that TCR beta sequences accurately predicted the HLA-A and HLA-B alleles for most subjects in the first cohort. Only TCR beta chains were sequenced in this cohort, and the absence of alpha or paired-chain data limited detectable features. The authors suggested that the approach could potentially be extended to other disease states and immunological phenotypes. In a later genetic analysis, a missense DCLRE1C variant was associated with V-gene and J-gene trimming of TCR beta chains, and the association was replicated in an independent cohort. When HLA alleles, especially DR and DQ, strongly co-occurred, attributing TCR associations to individual alleles was difficult. The classifier was reported to diagnose cytomegalovirus status with high specificity and sensitivity in both the original and validation cohorts. Presence/absence analyses assumed roughly uniform sequencing depth across donors, an assumption that may not hold. In a later analysis, TCR association rates were found to vary across HLA loci, with the most associated TCRs seen for DRB1 alleles and the fewest for HLA-C alleles. HLA typing was unavailable for some donors at each locus, so association tests used only the typed subset. Immune exposure information for the cohort was limited to CMV serostatus. Because counts were too low, roughly 18 rarely observed V segments, including chromosome 9 orphons, were left out of the earlier analysis of about 620 of the donors. A later genetic analysis reported fewer N-insertions in productive TCRs among donors in an Asian-associated ancestry cluster than the approximately 700-donor mean. Linkage disequilibrium might explain the correlated functional status among segregating V segments, but an unknown experimental factor could not be ruled out. In a later analysis, HLA-associated TCR beta chains showed more clonal expansion and lower generation probabilities than non-associated chains that were equally common. A total of fewer than 200 TCR beta chains were listed by the study as associated with cytomegalovirus. Three of the identified cytomegalovirus-associated TCR beta chains were confirmed in vitro to be specific for cytomegalovirus antigens. In an earlier analysis of about 550 of the donors, most TCR beta V segments were observed in productive rearrangements about 87% or about 30% of the time, broadly matching IMGT annotations. In a later analysis, most CMV-associated TCR beta chains were found to appear HLA-restricted, with HLA associations seemingly driven largely by CMV exposure. A cluster of highly shared sequence variants was judged likely to represent a technical artifact of the sequencing pipeline. At a false discovery rate of 0.05, a later analysis linked under 20,000 TCR beta sequences to specific HLA alleles. According to a later analysis, parvovirus B19, influenza, CMV and Epstein-Barr virus appeared linked to several top co-occurrence clusters.

The cohort comprised more than 550 healthy bone marrow donors. All cohort members were sampled while nominally healthy, although unrecorded immune exposures were likely present. The donor was CMV seropositive and belonged to the group of 250 to 350 seropositive cohort members. Every donor gave a peripheral blood sample, and the peripheral blood mononuclear cells from that sample were used for TCR beta sequencing. Genomic DNA was extracted from the blood cell samples with the Qiagen DNeasy Blood Extraction Kit. This clonotype originated in a woman between 18 and 29 years old in good health and CMV-seropositive. The sequence is built from TRBV5-5 and TRBJ2-2; a confident D gene designation cannot be given. The specimen sequenced was PBMCs. The DNA reads TGTGCCAGCAGCTTGTCCCCAAACACCGGGGAGCTGTTTTTT. Its protein product is CASSLSPNTGELFF.